This T cell receptor beta chain was captured in a study of blood T cells in healthy people across ages. With each sample, at least 5 micrograms of total RNA were extracted. PCR was performed a second time for about 6 to 11 cycles using a sample-barcoded 5' primer and a J-beta primer mix. Via MiXCR, TCRdb re-called the 5' RACE reads, giving one row per CDR3 protein. The data hold about 570,000 distinct CDR3 sequences, with about a quarter observed a single time. This same sample was also part of a study on T cells of mothers and their children. That source notes: Material was donated by three healthy Caucasian mothers and their six children.

The sample was blood. The clonotype comes from a boy aged 2 to 10 in good health.

CDR3 sequence: CASSLSHSGTEAFF. In nucleotides, the CDR3 is TGTGCCAGCAGCTTATCCCACTCCGGCACTGAAGCTTTCTTT. This rearrangement joins TRBV7-9 to TRBJ1-1; no reliable D call. The CDR3 covers 14 residues. The germline V and J ends were trimmed by 2 bases and 4 bases, with 11 bases remaining between them. Germline CDR1 is SEHNR and CDR2 is FQNEAQ (reference sequence).